One sample yielded the 27 T cell receptor beta chains listed below, sequenced in a study of OX40 agonist ivuxolimab in advanced cancers. The repertoire was sequenced with immunoSEQ multiplex PCR; TCRdb's copy has only in-frame clones and lacks some. The sample shows just under 75,000 clones, 80% to 95% of them seen only once. This material consisted of CD4+ or CD8+ T cells sorted from blood, taken in a trial of the OX40 agonist ivuxolimab. The receptors shown here come from an adult with an advanced solid tumor such as melanoma, head and neck, liver or kidney cancer.

The V and J genes are TRBV7-9 and TRBJ2-3; 8 bases align to TRBD2. The CDR3 runs 15 residues. Germline V gene data show CDR1 as SEHNR and CDR2 as FQNEAQ (reference sequence). V shed 5 bases and J 1 base; nucleotides not matched to a gene: 5. The CDR3 sequence: CASSPRAGGTDTQYF. The CDR3 DNA reads TGTGCCAGCAGCCCTCGAGCGGGAGGCACAGATACGCAGTATTTT.

CDR3 amino acids: CASSYSGRTYEQYF. The CDR3, as DNA: TGTGCCAGCAGTTATTCGGGACGCACCTACGAGCAGTACTTC. The chain employs TRBV6-9 and TRBJ2-7, with D perhaps TRBD1 or TRBD2 (5 bases each). In germline, CDR1 is MNHGY, CDR2 SVAAGI. Trimming removed 0 bases from V and 2 bases from J, with 8 bases in between. The CDR3 is 14 residues long.

The rearrangement joins TRBV6-6 to TRBJ2-7; D is possibly TRBD1 (6 bases). This CDR3 comprises 13 residues. V was shortened by 6 bases and J by 3 bases, with 12 bases between the two germline ends. CDR1 and CDR2 from the germline V gene are MNHNY and SVGAGI (reference sequence). The CDR3 loop reads CASSRDIVYEQYF. The CDR3, as DNA: TGTGCCAGCAGCCGGGACATTGTCTACGAGCAGTACTTC.

In its sample, this clone was seen a few times. V is TRBV19 and J is TRBJ2-2; TRBD1 agrees at 11 bases. V dropped 3 bases and J dropped 6; count of bases not matched to a gene: 6. The CDR3 is 16 residues long. CDR1 and CDR2 from the germline V gene are LNHDA and SQIVND (reference sequence). CDR3 in DNA: TGTGCCAGTAGTATCTCCGGGACAGGGGGAGCCGGGGAGCTGTTTTTT. Translation gives CASSISGTGGAGELFF. Variable domain in full (rest from reference TRBV19 and TRBJ2-2): DGGITQSPKYLFRKEGQNVTLSCEQNLNHDAMYWYRQDPGQGLRLIYYSQIVNDFQKGDIAEGYSVSREKKESFPLTVTSAQKNPTAFYLCASSISGTGGAGELFFGEGSRLTVL.

In the case of this clone: Other DNA sequences in the same sample also yield this CDR3. The rearrangement joins TRBV28 to TRBJ2-7; D is ambiguous. The CDR3 extends over 11 amino acids. Trimming removed 5 bases from V and 5 bases from J, with 7 bases in between. Germline values: CDR1 MDHEN, CDR2 SYDVKM. CDR3 in DNA: TGTGCCAGCAGTCTCCTCCACGAGCAGTACTTC. This sequence encodes CASSLLHEQYF.

The V call is TRBV7-2, the J call TRBJ2-7, with 10 bases identical to TRBD2. The length of the CDR3 is 14 residues. V lost 5 bases and J lost 4; bases outside the gene matches: 5. The germline V gene has CDR1 SGHTA and CDR2 FQGNSA. The CDR3 bases are TGTGCCAGCAGCCTTCGGACTAGCGGTTACGAGCAGTACTTC. Encoded protein: CASSLRTSGYEQYF.

The genes are TRBV6-1 and TRBJ2-3; the D is unclear. Germline V CDR1 and CDR2: MNHNS, SASEGT. This CDR3 is built from 15 residues. Trimming removed 6 bases from V and 3 bases from J, with 16 bases in between. The CDR3 reads CASRREQTKTDTQYF. CDR3 coding DNA: TGTGCCAGCAGAAGAGAGCAGACCAAAACAGATACGCAGTATTTT.

V and J are TRBV19 and TRBJ1-5; D not certain. The CDR3 totals 16 residues. Germline V gene data show CDR1 as LNHDA and CDR2 as SQIVND (reference sequence). Trimming removed 6 bases at V and 3 bases at J, with 18 bases between. The CDR3 nucleotides are TGTGCCAGTAGCCCCCCCAACAGTCAATCCAATCAGCCCCAGCATTTT. Its protein is CASSPPNSQSNQPQHF.

The chain joins TRBV15 to TRBJ2-7; D remains unclear. Trimming took off 0 bases at V and 5 bases at J, with 11 bases between the two ends. This CDR3 comprises 14 residues. Germline-derived CDR1 and CDR2 are LNHNV and YYDKDF (reference sequence). The CDR3: CATSRDRPPNEQYF. The DNA of the CDR3 is TGTGCCACCAGCAGAGACCGCCCCCCGAACGAGCAGTACTTC.

This chain joins TRBV2 and TRBJ2-1, with 9 bases matching TRBD2. Germline V CDR1 and CDR2: SNHLY, FYNNEI. The CDR3 is 16 amino acids. V lost 1 base and J lost 2; bases outside the gene matches: 3. CDR3 DNA sequence: TGTGCCAGCAGTGAAGGGGGACTAGCTCCCTACAATGAGCAGTTCTTC. Amino acids: CASSEGGLAPYNEQFF.

The J gene is TRBJ2-1, the V gene TRBV28; TRBD2 matches at 8 bases. Germline values: CDR1 MDHEN, CDR2 SYDVKM. The CDR3 consists of 15 residues. Trimming removed 8 bases from V and 6 bases from J; junction bases left unmatched: 12. The CDR3 is CASLAGGPPFNEQFF. The CDR3 region has the DNA TGTGCCAGCCTGGCGGGGGGACCGCCGTTCAATGAGCAGTTCTTC.

The chain joins TRBV6-1 to TRBJ1-5, with D tentatively TRBD1 (6 bases). V lost 1 base and J 6 bases, leaving 13 bases between the germline ends. Germline V lookup: CDR1 MNHNS, CDR2 SASEGT. The CDR3 loop spans 15 amino acids. The DNA of the CDR3 is TGTGCCAGCAGTGAAGGAGCGACAGGTTTTCAGCCCCAGCATTTT. Translating it yields CASSEGATGFQPQHF.

This chain connects TRBV28 to TRBJ2-7; D gene ambiguous. The CDR3 sequence is 12 residues long. Germline V gene sequence: CDR1 MDHEN, CDR2 SYDVKM. Trimming pared 3 bases from V and 6 bases from J, leaving 9 bases between. The CDR3 sequence: CASSLLTSEQYF. CDR3 bases: TGTGCCAGCAGTTTGTTGACATCCGAGCAGTACTTC.

The rearrangement links TRBV9 to TRBJ2-5, with 9 positions matching TRBD2. The germline gives CDR1 SGDLS, CDR2 YYNGEE. The CDR3 is made up of 17 amino acids. V lost 1 base to trimming and J lost 4 bases; unmatched junction nucleotides: 11. The CDR3 DNA reads TGTGCCAGCAGCGTATTAGCGGGGGACCTCGGCACAGAGACCCAGTACTTC. Its translation is CASSVLAGDLGTETQYF.

V gene TRBV11-3 combines with J gene TRBJ2-5; possible D gene TRBD2, 5 bases. Trimming shortened V by 4 bases and J by 7 bases, and 13 bases separated the two germline ends. The V gene's germline CDR1 is SGHNT and CDR2 YENEEA. The CDR3 is made up of 13 amino acids. The CDR3 nucleotides are TGTGCCAGCAGCTGGACTCGCTTCACGACCCAGTACTTC. This gives the protein CASSWTRFTTQYF.

The chain is built from TRBV15 and TRBJ2-5; unclear D gene. Germline-derived CDR1 and CDR2 are LNHNV and YYDKDF (reference sequence). Between the trimmed V and J ends, which lost 4 bases and 2 bases, there was a span of 5 bases. The CDR3 covers 12 residues. The CDR3 nucleotides are TGTGCCACCAGCATACTGCAAGAGACCCAGTACTTC. Its protein product is CATSILQETQYF.

The chain recombines TRBV19 with TRBJ2-3, with D perhaps TRBD2 (5 bases). The CDR3 has 14 residues. With 6 bases removed from V and 7 bases from J, the gap between germline ends came to 17 bases. Germline loops: CDR1 LNHDA, CDR2 SQIVND (reference sequence). The CDR3, as DNA: TGTGCCAGTAGCCTTGAGGGAGTATCAAATACGCAGTATTTT. Its translation is CASSLEGVSNTQYF. The variable domain in full, completed from reference TRBV19 and TRBJ2-3, reads DGGITQSPKYLFRKEGQNVTLSCEQNLNHDAMYWYRQDPGQGLRLIYYSQIVNDFQKGDIAEGYSVSREKKESFPLTVTSAQKNPTAFYLCASSLEGVSNTQYFGPGTRLTVL.

The chain's CDR3 is CSVEAGGPGGNEQFF. Here the CDR3 DNA reads TGCAGCGTTGAGGCAGGGGGCCCGGGGGGCAATGAGCAGTTCTTC. The rearrangement links TRBV29-1 to TRBJ2-1, with D possibly matching TRBD1 (8 bases). The CDR3 covers 15 residues. Per germline, CDR1 SQVTM and CDR2 ANQGSEA. Trimming removed 3 bases at V and 6 bases at J, with 18 bases between.

V and J are TRBV7-2 and TRBJ2-7; a weak D match, TRBD1 (6 bases). Trimming took 5 bases from V and 7 from J, leaving 12 bases between them. The CDR3 contains 12 residues. Germline CDR1 is SGHTA and CDR2 is FQGNSA. CDR3 DNA: TGTGCCAGCAGCCTTTCAGGGGTGGAGCAGTACTTC. Translating gives CASSLSGVEQYF. Combining the CDR3 with reference TRBV7-2 and TRBJ2-7 gives the whole variable domain GAGVSQSPSNKVTEKGKDVELRCDPISGHTALYWYRQSLGQGLEFLIYFQGNSAPDKSGLPSDRFSAERTGGSVSTLTIQRTQQEDSAVYLCASSLSGVEQYFGPGTRLTVT.

The rearrangement links TRBV28 to TRBJ1-1, with D unresolved. Deletions cut 8 bases from V and 0 bases from J, with 7 bases between. Looked up from germline, CDR1 is MDHEN and CDR2 is SYDVKM. The CDR3 contains 12 residues. The DNA of the CDR3 is TGTGCCAGCCTTGAAATGAACACTGAAGCTTTCTTT. Translation gives CASLEMNTEAFF.

The chain links TRBV29-1 to TRBJ2-1; TRBD2 agrees at 10 bases. CDR1 and CDR2 from the germline V gene are SQVTM and ANQGSEA. The CDR3 spans 14 residues. V dropped 6 bases and J dropped 13; count of bases not matched to a gene: 15. DNA of the CDR3: TGCAGCGTGGGCATGGGACTAGCGCGAGGGGATCAGTTCTTC. It specifies CSVGMGLARGDQFF.

In this sample, this clone turned up a few times. The V gene is TRBV7-8, the J gene TRBJ2-7; D could derive from TRBD1 or TRBD2 (5 bases each). Germline lookup yields CDR1 SGHVS and CDR2 FQNEAQ. The ends were cut back, 8 bases at V and 2 bases at J, with 7 bases in the middle. The CDR3 covers 11 residues. The CDR3 DNA sequence: TGTGCCAGCGGGACGACCTACGAGCAGTACTTC. It specifies CASGTTYEQYF.

This chain joins TRBV13 and TRBJ2-3; 14 positions match TRBD2. The V segment lost 6 bases and the J segment 5 bases; nucleotides outside the gene matches: 16. Germline V gene data show CDR1 as PRHDT and CDR2 as FYEKMQ (reference sequence). The CDR3 is made up of 19 amino acids. The CDR3 sequence is CASRTGLAGEDRQGDTQYF. For the CDR3, the DNA is TGTGCCAGCAGAACGGGACTAGCGGGAGAAGATCGACAAGGAGATACGCAGTATTTT.

The chain couples TRBV10-2 to TRBJ1-2; D ambiguous. This CDR3 is built from 12 residues. Looked up from germline, CDR1 is WSHSY and CDR2 is SAAADI. Trimming pared 6 bases from V and 8 bases from J, leaving 13 bases between. CDR3 nucleotides: TGCGCCAGCAGCCGGGATGAGAACGGCTACACCTTC. It yields the protein CASSRDENGYTF.

In nucleotides, the CDR3 is TGTGCCAGCAAGGACAGGGCCCACGAGCAGTACTTC. Its translation is CASKDRAHEQYF. V and J are TRBV6-5 and TRBJ2-7; 8 bases match TRBD1. Germline trimming cut 7 bases from V and 5 bases from J; bases unmatched to any gene: 4. The CDR3 spans 12 residues. The germline CDR1 and CDR2 sequences are MNHEY and SVGAGI.

This chain connects TRBV7-2 to TRBJ2-7; D unresolved. The CDR3 runs 12 residues. V lost 5 bases and J lost 0, with 5 bases in between. CDR1 is SGHTA and CDR2 is FQGNSA in the germline V gene. In DNA form, the CDR3 reads TGTGCCAGCAGCCCCAGCTCCTACGAGCAGTACTTC. Translating gives CASSPSSYEQYF. The full variable domain, in which reference TRBV7-2 and TRBJ2-7 provide the parts outside the CDR3, is GAGVSQSPSNKVTEKGKDVELRCDPISGHTALYWYRQSLGQGLEFLIYFQGNSAPDKSGLPSDRFSAERTGGSVSTLTIQRTQQEDSAVYLCASSPSSYEQYFGPGTRLTVT.

The chain has TRBV7-2 and TRBJ2-3; D is possibly TRBD1 (6 bases). The CDR3 length is 14 residues. Germline lookup yields CDR1 SGHTA and CDR2 FQGNSA. V was clipped by 1 base and J by 3 bases, with 8 bases between them. CDR3 in amino acids: CASSLGGLTDTQYF. The CDR3 nucleotides are TGTGCCAGCAGCTTAGGGGGGCTGACAGATACGCAGTATTTT. Full variable domain (missing parts from reference TRBV7-2 and TRBJ2-3): GAGVSQSPSNKVTEKGKDVELRCDPISGHTALYWYRQSLGQGLEFLIYFQGNSAPDKSGLPSDRFSAERTGGSVSTLTIQRTQQEDSAVYLCASSLGGLTDTQYFGPGTRLTVL.